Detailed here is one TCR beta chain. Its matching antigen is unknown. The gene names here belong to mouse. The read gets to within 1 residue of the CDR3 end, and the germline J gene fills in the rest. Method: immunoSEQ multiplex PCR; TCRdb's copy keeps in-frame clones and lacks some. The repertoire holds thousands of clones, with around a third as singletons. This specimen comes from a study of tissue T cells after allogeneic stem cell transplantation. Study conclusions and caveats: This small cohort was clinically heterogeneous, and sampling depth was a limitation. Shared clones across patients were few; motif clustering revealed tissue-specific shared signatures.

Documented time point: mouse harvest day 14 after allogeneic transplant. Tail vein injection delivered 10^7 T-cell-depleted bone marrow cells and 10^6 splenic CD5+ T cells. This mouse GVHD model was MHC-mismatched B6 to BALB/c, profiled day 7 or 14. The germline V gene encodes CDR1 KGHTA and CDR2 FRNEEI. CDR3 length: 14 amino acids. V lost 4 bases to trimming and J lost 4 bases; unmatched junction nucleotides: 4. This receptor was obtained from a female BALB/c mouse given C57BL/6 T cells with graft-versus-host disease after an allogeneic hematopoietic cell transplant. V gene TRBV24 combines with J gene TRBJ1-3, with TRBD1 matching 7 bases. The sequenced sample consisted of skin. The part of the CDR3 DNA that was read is TGTGCCAGCAGTCCCACAGGGGACGGAAATACGCTCTAT. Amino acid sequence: CASSPTGDGNTLY. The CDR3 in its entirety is CASSPTGDGNTLYF.